This T cell receptor beta chain emerged from a study of beta chain features in type 1 diabetes. Study overall: All samples yielded roughly 110 million examined sorted cells.

J lost 6 bases, V lost 3 bases, and 12 bases had no gene match. Looked up from germline, CDR1 is LNHDA and CDR2 is SQIVND (reference sequence). The CDR3 extends over 17 amino acids. This clone was counted only a few times. The antigen is undetermined. Findings of the study overall: For Type 1 diabetes patients, all four CD4+ subsets carried TCRB CDR3s that were moderately but significantly shorter. Naive, central memory and Treg TCRB repertoires appeared more alike in patients than in healthy donors. In type 1 diabetes patients, VDJ junctions had fewer insertions; deletions at these junctions were more frequent.

What was sequenced were expressed TCRB transcripts, since all of the isolated RNA had been reverse transcribed. Each sample of naive, central memory or regulatory T cells had, on average, roughly 3.6 million reads. Measured with immunoSEQ multiplex PCR; TCRdb has only the in-frame clones, and not every one. The sample has some 70,000 clones, nearly 50% seen once; the top ten hold 0.65% to 0.9%. The sequenced material came from central memory CD4+ T cells from blood. The V call is TRBV19, the J call TRBJ1-2, with 11 bases matching TRBD1. The receptor was derived from a man aged 25 to 40 with type 1 diabetes. CDR3 sequence reads: CASSIRTGGSDQNGYTF. CDR3 sequence (DNA): TGTGCCAGTAGTATCCGGACAGGGGGCTCCGACCAGAATGGCTACACCTTC.